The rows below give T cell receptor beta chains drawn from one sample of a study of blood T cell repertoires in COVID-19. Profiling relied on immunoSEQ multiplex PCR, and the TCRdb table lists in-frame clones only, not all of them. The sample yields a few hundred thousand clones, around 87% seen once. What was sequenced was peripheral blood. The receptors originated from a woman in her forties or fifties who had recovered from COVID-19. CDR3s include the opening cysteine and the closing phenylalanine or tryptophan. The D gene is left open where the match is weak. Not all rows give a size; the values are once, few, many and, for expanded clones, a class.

cdr3_aa: CASSPGTVYGYTF
cdr3_nt: TGTGCCAGCAGCCCCGGGACAGTTTATGGCTACACCTTC
clone_size: NA
v_call: TRBV28
j_call: TRBJ1-2
d_call: TRBD1

cdr3_aa: CASSLTSGITYEQYF
cdr3_nt: TGTGCCAGCAGCTTGACTAGCGGGATTACCTACGAGCAGTACTTC
clone_size: few
v_call: TRBV5-4
j_call: TRBJ2-7
d_call: TRBD2

cdr3_aa: CASSKAAGVCEQFF
cdr3_nt: TGTGCCAGCAGCAAAGCAGCGGGAGTTTGTGAGCAGTTCTTC
clone_size: NA
v_call: TRBV21-1
j_call: TRBJ2-1
d_call: NA

cdr3_aa: CASSDGTSGSDEQFF
cdr3_nt: TGCGCCAGCAGCGACGGGACTAGCGGGAGTGATGAGCAGTTCTTC
clone_size: NA
v_call: TRBV4-3
j_call: TRBJ2-1
d_call: TRBD2

cdr3_aa: CASSDTVPGTGDGYTF
cdr3_nt: TGTGCCAGCAGTGATACCGTCCCCGGGACAGGGGATGGCTACACCTTC
clone_size: once
v_call: TRBV6-2/TRBV6-3
j_call: TRBJ1-2
d_call: TRBD1

cdr3_aa: CSVGQLNTEAFF
cdr3_nt: TGCAGCGTGGGGCAGTTGAACACTGAAGCTTTCTTT
clone_size: few
v_call: TRBV29-1
j_call: TRBJ1-1
d_call: NA

cdr3_aa: CASSGLPQGADGYTF
cdr3_nt: TGTGCCAGCAGTGGGTTACCACAGGGGGCGGATGGCTACACCTTC
clone_size: NA
v_call: TRBV25-1
j_call: TRBJ1-2
d_call: TRBD1

cdr3_aa: CASSEARGEQYF
cdr3_nt: TGTGCCAGCAGTGAAGCTAGGGGCGAGCAGTACTTC
clone_size: NA
v_call: TRBV2
j_call: TRBJ2-7
d_call: NA

cdr3_aa: CASTKGGNQPQHF
cdr3_nt: TGTGCCAGCACCAAAGGGGGTAACCAGCCCCAGCATTTT
clone_size: NA
v_call: TRBV6-6
j_call: TRBJ1-5
d_call: NA

cdr3_aa: CASKVSFGFEVVNEQFF
cdr3_nt: TGTGCCAGTAAGGTGTCTTTCGGGTTTGAGGTGGTCAATGAGCAGTTCTTC
clone_size: once
v_call: TRBV19
j_call: TRBJ2-1
d_call: NA

cdr3_aa: CASSPARTGNYGYTF
cdr3_nt: TGTGCCAGCAGCCCAGCAAGGACAGGCAACTATGGCTACACCTTC
clone_size: NA
v_call: TRBV3-1/TRBV3-2
j_call: TRBJ1-2
d_call: TRBD1

cdr3_aa: CASSDYRWDF
cdr3_nt: TGTGCCAGCAGTGACTACAGATGGGACTTC
clone_size: NA
v_call: TRBV2
j_call: TRBJ2-5
d_call: NA

cdr3_aa: CASSHSTQETQYF
cdr3_nt: TGCGCCAGCAGTCATAGCACCCAAGAGACCCAGTACTTC
clone_size: NA
v_call: TRBV5-1
j_call: TRBJ2-5
d_call: NA

cdr3_aa: CASSTPAANEKLFF
cdr3_nt: TGTGCCAGTTCGACCCCGGCGGCTAATGAAAAACTGTTTTTT
clone_size: NA
v_call: TRBV28
j_call: TRBJ1-4
d_call: NA

cdr3_aa: CASSLSGYEQFF
cdr3_nt: TGTGCCAGCAGCCTTAGCGGGTATGAGCAGTTCTTC
clone_size: NA
v_call: TRBV7-2
j_call: TRBJ2-1
d_call: TRBD2

cdr3_aa: CASTLLAGGYEQYF
cdr3_nt: TGTGCCAGCACCCTACTAGCGGGTGGATACGAGCAGTACTTC
clone_size: once
v_call: TRBV28
j_call: TRBJ2-7
d_call: TRBD2

cdr3_aa: CASSLDAGSNYGYTF
cdr3_nt: TGTGCCAGCAGCCTCGACGCAGGGTCTAACTATGGCTACACCTTC
clone_size: once
v_call: TRBV7-2
j_call: TRBJ1-2
d_call: NA

cdr3_aa: CASSSETVRVGYTF
cdr3_nt: TGTGCCAGCAGCTCGGAGACAGTCCGGGTCGGCTACACCTTC
clone_size: NA
v_call: TRBV5-4
j_call: TRBJ1-2
d_call: NA

cdr3_aa: CASKTGGETQYF
cdr3_nt: TGTGCCAGCAAAACTGGGGGGGAGACCCAGTACTTC
clone_size: once
v_call: TRBV27
j_call: TRBJ2-5
d_call: NA

cdr3_aa: CAWSVGLWGYTF
cdr3_nt: TGTGCCTGGAGTGTGGGACTCTGGGGCTACACCTTC
clone_size: NA
v_call: TRBV30
j_call: TRBJ1-2
d_call: NA

cdr3_aa: CASSPTGADTQYF
cdr3_nt: TGTGCCAGCAGCCCTACAGGGGCAGATACGCAGTATTTT
clone_size: NA
v_call: TRBV7-3
j_call: TRBJ2-3
d_call: TRBD1

cdr3_aa: CASSPRLAGEQFF
cdr3_nt: TGTGCCAGCAGTCCCCGACTAGCGGGAGAGCAGTTCTTC
clone_size: NA
v_call: TRBV28
j_call: TRBJ2-1
d_call: TRBD2

cdr3_aa: CASTGPGGGELFF
cdr3_nt: TGTGCCAGTACCGGGCCCGGGGGCGGGGAGCTGTTTTTT
clone_size: NA
v_call: TRBV19
j_call: TRBJ2-2
d_call: NA

cdr3_aa: CASSAAVNQPQHF
cdr3_nt: TGTGCCAGTAGTGCCGCGGTGAATCAGCCCCAGCATTTT
clone_size: NA
v_call: TRBV19
j_call: TRBJ1-5
d_call: NA

cdr3_aa: CAFSTSGSPQGQFF
cdr3_nt: TGTGCCTTCTCCACTAGCGGGAGTCCGCAGGGGCAGTTCTTC
clone_size: NA
v_call: TRBV30
j_call: TRBJ2-1
d_call: TRBD2

cdr3_aa: CASSLNIPGQGEKLFF
cdr3_nt: TGCGCCAGCAGCTTAAATATACCGGGACAGGGCGAAAAACTGTTTTTT
clone_size: NA
v_call: TRBV5-1
j_call: TRBJ1-4
d_call: TRBD1

cdr3_aa: CASSRLYYNEQFF
cdr3_nt: TGTGCCAGCAGTCGTTTGTACTACAATGAGCAGTTCTTC
clone_size: NA
v_call: TRBV28
j_call: TRBJ2-1
d_call: NA

cdr3_aa: CASSHGQADTQYF
cdr3_nt: TGTGCCAGCAGTCATGGACAGGCCGATACGCAGTATTTT
clone_size: NA
v_call: TRBV6-2/TRBV6-3
j_call: TRBJ2-3
d_call: TRBD1

cdr3_aa: CASSRGQVGGYTF
cdr3_nt: TGTGCCAGCAGCCGCGGACAAGTAGGTGGCTACACCTTC
clone_size: NA
v_call: TRBV6-5
j_call: TRBJ1-2
d_call: NA

cdr3_aa: CASSLGLEETQYF
cdr3_nt: TGTGCCAGCAGCTTAGGGCTGGAAGAGACCCAGTACTTC
clone_size: NA
v_call: TRBV11-2
j_call: TRBJ2-5
d_call: NA

cdr3_aa: CASSPGGAGQPQHF
cdr3_nt: TGTGCCAGCAGTCCGGGGGGGGCAGGACAGCCCCAGCATTTT
clone_size: NA
v_call: TRBV28
j_call: TRBJ1-5
d_call: NA

cdr3_aa: CASSTDRGMNTEAFF
cdr3_nt: TGTGCCAGCAGCACGGACAGGGGAATGAACACTGAAGCTTTCTTT
clone_size: NA
v_call: TRBV9
j_call: TRBJ1-1
d_call: TRBD1

cdr3_aa: CASSPPTQDEQFF
cdr3_nt: TGTGCCAGCAGCCCCCCTACTCAGGATGAGCAGTTCTTC
clone_size: NA
v_call: TRBV4-2
j_call: TRBJ2-1
d_call: NA

cdr3_aa: CASSERGRALGNQPQHF
cdr3_nt: TGTGCCAGCAGCGAGCGGGGGAGGGCCCTGGGCAATCAGCCCCAGCATTTT
clone_size: NA
v_call: TRBV5-6
j_call: TRBJ1-5
d_call: NA

cdr3_aa: CSVDLQIATTEAFF
cdr3_nt: TGCAGCGTTGATCTGCAAATAGCTACCACTGAAGCTTTCTTT
clone_size: NA
v_call: TRBV29-1
j_call: TRBJ1-1
d_call: NA

cdr3_aa: CASSLDQGFPKNIQYF
cdr3_nt: TGTGCCAGCAGCTTAGACCAGGGGTTTCCCAAAAACATTCAGTACTTC
clone_size: NA
v_call: TRBV7-2
j_call: TRBJ2-4
d_call: NA

cdr3_aa: CASSLVSGSLNEKLFF
cdr3_nt: TGTGCCAGCAGCTTAGTAAGCGGCAGCTTGAATGAAAAACTGTTTTTT
clone_size: NA
v_call: TRBV7-8
j_call: TRBJ1-4
d_call: NA

cdr3_aa: CSASRNQGAGSEQYF
cdr3_nt: TGCAGTGCTAGTAGAAATCAGGGGGCGGGGTCCGAGCAGTACTTC
clone_size: NA
v_call: TRBV20-1
j_call: TRBJ2-7
d_call: TRBD1

cdr3_aa: CASSEAGDTEAFF
cdr3_nt: TGTGCCAGCAGTGAGGCAGGGGACACTGAAGCTTTCTTT
clone_size: NA
v_call: TRBV6-1
j_call: TRBJ1-1
d_call: NA

cdr3_aa: CASSYLRGGSNQPQHF
cdr3_nt: TGTGCCAGCAGTTACTTGAGGGGGGGAAGCAATCAGCCCCAGCATTTT
clone_size: NA
v_call: TRBV6-2/TRBV6-3
j_call: TRBJ1-5
d_call: NA